This TCR beta chain appears in the sequencing data of a study of cytomegalovirus exposure and HLA in healthy donors. The PCR employed 60 Vbeta primers together with 13 Jbeta primers. The data were produced by immunoSEQ multiplex PCR, yet TCRdb's version contains in-frame clones alone and is incomplete. The sample lists approximately 200,000 clones, 79% seen once, with nearly 4.5% in the top ten. The study, taken as a whole, reports: Likely technical artifact: a cluster of highly shared sequence variants. Most TCR sequences were seen very rarely across donors, but some public TCRs occurred in many. Researchers catalogued 160 or so TCR beta chains as cytomegalovirus-associated. No immune exposure information besides CMV serostatus was available.

The ends lost 2 bases at V and 2 bases at J; junction bases unmatched: 5. Germline V gene sequence: CDR1 SEHNR, CDR2 FQNEAQ (reference sequence). There are 16 residues in the CDR3. A remark on this clone: Antigen specificity is unknown.

This TCR was recovered from a woman under 40 in good health and CMV-seropositive. V gene TRBV7-9 combines with J gene TRBJ2-5, with 10 bases that match TRBD2. Sequencing input: PBMCs. The CDR3 DNA reads as TGTGCCAGCAGCTTACTAGCGGGAGTAGTTCAAGAGACCCAGTACTTC. Translating gives CASSLLAGVVQETQYF.